Here is one T cell receptor (beta chain) with its context. There are a few counts of this clone. Its target antigen remains unknown. There are no base qualities to consult, and no much larger clone falls within one base. Using the deep immunoSEQ assay, TCR CDR3 regions were amplified from genomic DNA by multiplex PCR. Genomic DNA extracted from each cell subset was distributed evenly over all wells of several immunoSEQ 96-well plates, and each plate served as one replicate. For sorted subsets, 200 to 250 ng genomic DNA, equal to 30,000 to 35,000 T cell genomes, was loaded into each replicate PCR. Purified libraries were measured with a Qubit 3.0 fluorometer, size-checked on a Bioanalyzer 2100, and measured again with the KAPA Library Quantification kit. Every immunoSEQ 96-well plate was sequenced on a dedicated single-read 150-cycle Illumina NextSeq 550 flow cell. Per the authors' processing: Because only junctional sequences without quality scores were contained in the immunoSEQ output, filtering matching that applied to full-length reads could not be performed. Sequences were annotated with PyIR, a Python wrapper for IgBLAST v1.9, using IMGT germline references to assign V/J genes and CDR3. Any read was removed if the V/J assignment was weak (E-value above 1e-6), the CDR3 was missing, or the read contained stop codons, out-of-frame junctions, or ambiguous translated residues. A V3J clonotype was defined by an identical inferred V gene, J gene, and CDR3 amino acid sequence. To compute the percentage overlap between repertoires, the number of shared unique clonotypes was divided by the size of the smaller repertoire. Richness of each repertoire was evaluated using RTK rarefaction, the Chao1 estimator, and Recon v2.1 estimates of unobserved clonotypes. For all TCRbeta clonotypes obtained by the gDNA method from several donors, generation probabilities were computed with OLGA. TCRdb holds this immuneACCESS table with in-frame rearrangements only. Some clones are missing; in checked studies, unresolved V genes explain under half, and the rest has no known cause. V and J calls and clone size are those listed in that table; D and trimming were worked out from the DNA. This sample holds around 2.1 million clones; roughly 91% were observed only once. The top ten constitute 1.5% to 2% of the sample.

V and J are truncated by 4 bases and 15 bases respectively, leaving an intervening sequence of 10 bases. The CDR3, from cysteine to phenylalanine, totals 10 residues. The read is trimmed to its CDR3 DNA, 30 bases read in frame from base 1. CDR1 and CDR2 are drawn from the germline V gene: SGHAT, FQNNGV. The data were obtained in a study of shared clonotypes between healthy human individuals (dated by TCRdb to the early 2020s). Background on the whole study: The cohort included a few men and a couple of women between 18 and 49 years of age. Per donor, leukapheresis produced somewhere between about 0.94 and 9.5 billion PBMCs. To estimate repertoire size and how much clonotypes are shared between individuals, the study performed deep sequencing of blood TCR repertoires from roughly five healthy adults. For each donor, CD4 naive and CD4 memory were each given three plates, CD8 naive was given two plates, and CD8 memory was given one plate. To increase sequencing depth and limit assay-specific biases, TCR repertoire library preparation and sequencing were carried out by different laboratories using diverse techniques.

Study-wide findings and limitations: Approximately 5% of naive CD4, 3.5% of naive CD8, around 2.3% of memory CD4, and around 0.4% of memory CD8 clonotypes were shared across several donors. Only blood was sampled, and tissue TCR repertoires likely differ from those in blood. The genetic and exposure-history diversity represented was limited by the small number of donors. Naive subsets generally had larger estimated clonotype richness than memory subsets did. Clonotypes shared by all four sorted-subset donors showed higher generation probabilities than non-shared clonotypes. Even with the large sequencing depth, rarefaction of the sorted-subset datasets indicated that sequencing was incomplete. Based on pairwise subsampling, the degree of clonotype sharing among donors was expected to be affected by sequencing depth.

CD8 naive samples consisted of CD45RO-negative cells that were positively selected for CCR7, yielding a CD45RA+CCR7+ population without TemRA cells. Donors were healthy HIV-negative adults with no recently reported acute infections or vaccinations. Every donor was a Caucasian adult residing in Nashville, Tennessee, USA. Blood was obtained by leukapheresis, after which PBMCs were separated by Ficoll-Histopaque density gradient centrifugation and cryopreserved in liquid nitrogen vapor phase. Purity and quantity of every magnetically sorted T cell population were checked by analytical flow cytometry. From each sorted fraction, genomic DNA was isolated and quantified by UV absorbance on a Nanodrop 2000c.

Sequenced input: naive CD8+ T cells from PBMCs. This sample's cell subset or site label indicates: CD45RA+CCR7+. The receptor comes from a young man in good health. Some clones in this sample may be carry-over from other donors' samples. The receptor chain draws on TRBV11-2 and TRBJ2-4; the D gene could be either TRBD1 or TRBD2, each agreeing at 5 bases. In nucleotides, the sequence is TGTGCCAGCAGCTCAGGGACGCCGTACTTC. This encodes CASSSGTPYF.